This T cell receptor (beta chain) derives from a study of control samples from healthy donors and cancer patients (dated by TCRdb to the early 2020s). Library preparation used the immunoSEQ multiplex PCR assay. In its TCRdb copy, this immuneACCESS table keeps in-frame sequences only and misses some clones. Where compared with another copy, unresolved V genes explain less than half of these, and the others have no known cause. Recorded for this sample are roughly 120,000 clones; around 89% of them occurred a single time. The top ten clones comprise roughly 40% of the sample. Notes on this clone: Its antigen specificity is not known. Per-nucleotide qualities are absent, and no much larger clonotype sits a single base away.

Counted from cysteine to phenylalanine, this CDR3 has 16 amino acids. Kept here is only the CDR3 DNA, which spans 48 bases and is read in frame from base 1. V and J lose 7 bases and 0 bases, and a span of 16 bases separates them. From a lookup of the germline V gene, CDR1 and CDR2 are SNHLY and FYNNEI. Sequenced sample: blood. The receptor chain draws on TRBV2 and TRBJ1-3; too little of a D gene remains to name it. The TCR comes from a man in his fifties in good health. The base sequence is TGTGCCAGCACCATCACTCGGGGAAGCTCTGGAAACACCATATATTTT. It translates as CASTITRGSSGNTIYF.